The TCR beta chain under discussion was sequenced for a study of patients and donors after allogeneic stem cell transplantation. Trimming removed 6 bases from V and 4 bases from J; junction bases left unmatched: 10. CDR1 is SEHNR and CDR2 is FQNEAQ in the germline V gene (reference sequence). The CDR3 has 15 amino acids. From the RT-PCR reads, TCRdb called clonotypes with MiXCR, one entry per CDR3 protein. The sample lists about 960,000 distinct CDR3 sequences, roughly 18% occurring once. The sequencing sample was made of blood, either unsorted or a sorted T cell fraction (not recorded which). This rearrangement joins TRBV7-9 to TRBJ1-1; TRBD1 aligns across 8 bases. This sequence was found in a human donor who was either an allogeneic HSCT recipient or a stem cell or donor lymphocyte infusion donor (not recorded which). It is not recorded whose cells these are; they may come from a transplant donor. The DNA for the CDR3 is TGTGCCAGCAGTCGTAGCAGGGGGCGCATCACTGAAGCTTTCTTT. Its protein product is CASSRSRGRITEAFF.